The following is a TCR beta chain sequence with its context. The antigen it binds to is not known. No quality values exist for individual bases; no much larger clone is one base distant. The CDR3 has 14 amino acids, counting the end cysteine and phenylalanine. The entry retains the CDR3 DNA only, 42 bases that are in frame from base 1. Deletion took 9 bases off V and 0 bases off J, with a span of 13 bases between the germline ends. According to the germline V gene, CDR1 reads MNHEY and CDR2 reads SVGAGI. This sample is part of a study of blood T cell repertoires in COVID-19 (dated by TCRdb to about 2020). General notes on the study: The collaborator samples originated in the United States, Italy and Spain and spanned the acute and convalescent phases of COVID-19. The sample metadata nearly always contained a de-identified subject ID, COVID-19 status, age in years and sex. Where available, HLA class I and class II types were obtained from metadata supplied by the sample provider rather than from assay-based typing. Deeply sampled blood TCRbeta repertoires from subjects exposed to, actively infected with, or recovered from COVID-19 were included in the dataset. The prospective study material was composed of cDNA or gDNA derived from T cells, B-cell-depleted T cells, or PBMCs. The samples were drawn from the first 160 participants of the ongoing ImmuneRACE study and from over a thousand subjects provided by 6 global collaborators. The repertoires were released in a freely available public database intended as a resource for research on the immune response to SARS-CoV-2. Findings and caveats that apply to the study as a whole: The quantity of clinical and demographic metadata differed by source and by participant and was supplied without curation.

Collaborating institutions collected whole blood in K2EDTA tubes following their own protocols. Collaborator samples were shipped for TCRbeta analysis as frozen whole blood, isolated PBMCs, or DNA extracted from either sample type. TCRbeta CDR3 regions were amplified from genomic DNA using the immunoSEQ Assay, a bias-controlled multiplex PCR. The original methods were these. Nucleated cell counts per sample were estimated from amplification of reference gene primers within the assay. Sequence reads were collapsed and filtered to measure the absolute abundance of every unique TCRbeta CDR3 rearrangement. Productive Simpson clonality was computed per sample as the square root of Simpson's diversity index over productive rearrangements. TCRdb provides this immuneACCESS table in a form limited to in-frame rearrangements. Some clones are lacking; in checked studies, under half of them reflect an unresolved V gene, and why the rest are absent is not known. That table is the source of V, J and clone size, and D and trimming were worked out from the DNA. The sample records approximately 100,000 clones, about 85% of which are singletons. The ten most abundant clones make up 9.5% to 15% of the sample.

This receptor was identified in a human donor in a cohort sampled during active COVID-19. Sequencing was carried out using peripheral blood. Recombination connected TRBV6-5 to TRBJ2-3, with a weak D call of TRBD2 (6 bases match). CDR3 reads: CASARGISTDTQYF. The DNA sequence follows: TGTGCCAGTGCTCGGGGGATAAGCACAGATACGCAGTATTTT.